Listed below are T cell receptor beta chains from one sample, sequenced in a study of spatial heterogeneity in lung cancer. TCRdb passed the 5' RACE reads through MiXCR, listing each CDR3 protein once. The sample carries about 70,000 distinct CDR3 sequences, roughly 8.9% recorded once. Sequencing used PBMCs, obtained at follow-up. These receptors were collected from a female donor with early-stage non-small cell lung cancer. CDR3s include the opening cysteine and the closing phenylalanine or tryptophan. Each record gives: CDR3 protein, CDR3 DNA, D gene, clone size, J gene, V gene. The D gene is left open where the match is weak. Where a row states a size, it is once, few, many or the class of an expanded clone; other rows omit it.

CDR3 protein: CASSPSQLGQETQYF; CDR3 DNA: TGTGCCAGTAGTCCCTCCCAGCTCGGCCAAGAGACCCAGTACTTC; D gene: -; clone size: -; J gene: TRBJ2-5; V gene: TRBV19
CDR3 protein: CASSLVGTQAEETQYF; CDR3 DNA: TGTGCCAGCAGCTTAGTGGGGACCCAGGCGGAGGAGACCCAGTACTTC; D gene: -; clone size: few; J gene: TRBJ2-5; V gene: TRBV7-2
CDR3 protein: CASGFRGSYEQYF; CDR3 DNA: TGTGCCAGCGGCTTTCGGGGCTCCTACGAGCAGTACTTC; D gene: -; clone size: many; J gene: TRBJ2-7; V gene: TRBV7-8
CDR3 protein: CASSLGHQNTEAFF; CDR3 DNA: TGTGCCAGCAGCTTAGGGCACCAGAACACTGAAGCTTTCTTT; D gene: -; clone size: -; J gene: TRBJ1-1; V gene: TRBV7-3
CDR3 protein: CASSVDSGSLETQYF; CDR3 DNA: TGTGCCAGCAGCGTAGATAGCGGGAGCTTGGAGACCCAGTACTTC; D gene: TRBD2; clone size: few; J gene: TRBJ2-5; V gene: TRBV9
CDR3 protein: CATSEESDRGRYEQYF; CDR3 DNA: TGTGCCACCAGTGAAGAATCGGACAGAGGAAGGTACGAGCAGTACTTC; D gene: -; clone size: -; J gene: TRBJ2-7; V gene: TRBV15
CDR3 protein: CASSQDGGGTEAFF; CDR3 DNA: TGTGCCAGCAGCCAAGATGGGGGGGGTACTGAAGCTTTCTTT; D gene: -; clone size: many; J gene: TRBJ1-1; V gene: TRBV3-1
CDR3 protein: CASSEKQGAQAHGYTF; CDR3 DNA: TGTGCCAGCAGCGAAAAACAGGGGGCGCAGGCGCATGGCTACACCTTC; D gene: TRBD1; clone size: many; J gene: TRBJ1-2; V gene: TRBV9
CDR3 protein: CASRALAGPYEQYF; CDR3 DNA: TGTGCCAGCAGGGCCCTGGCAGGGCCCTACGAGCAGTACTTC; D gene: -; clone size: few; J gene: TRBJ2-7; V gene: TRBV27
CDR3 protein: CASSLSGGSGNEQFF; CDR3 DNA: TGTGCCAGCAGCTTAAGTGGAGGATCGGGCAATGAGCAGTTCTTC; D gene: -; clone size: -; J gene: TRBJ2-1; V gene: TRBV11-2
CDR3 protein: CASSMVGELFF; CDR3 DNA: TGTGCCAGTAGTATGGTAGGGGAGCTGTTTTTT; D gene: -; clone size: many; J gene: TRBJ2-2; V gene: TRBV19